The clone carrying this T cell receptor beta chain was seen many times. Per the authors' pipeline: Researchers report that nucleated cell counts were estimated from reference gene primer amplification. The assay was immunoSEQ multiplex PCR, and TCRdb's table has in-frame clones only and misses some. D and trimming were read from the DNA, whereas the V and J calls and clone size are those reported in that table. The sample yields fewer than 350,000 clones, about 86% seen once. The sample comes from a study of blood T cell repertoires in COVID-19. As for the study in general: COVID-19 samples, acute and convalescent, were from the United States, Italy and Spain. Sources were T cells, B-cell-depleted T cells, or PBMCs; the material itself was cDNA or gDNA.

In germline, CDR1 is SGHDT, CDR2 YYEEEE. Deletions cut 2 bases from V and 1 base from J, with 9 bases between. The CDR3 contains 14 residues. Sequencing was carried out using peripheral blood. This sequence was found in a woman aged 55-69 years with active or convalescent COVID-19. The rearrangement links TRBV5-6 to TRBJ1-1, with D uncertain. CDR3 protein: CASSFSSRNTEAFF. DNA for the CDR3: TGTGCCAGCAGCTTTTCTTCCCGGAACACTGAAGCTTTCTTT.